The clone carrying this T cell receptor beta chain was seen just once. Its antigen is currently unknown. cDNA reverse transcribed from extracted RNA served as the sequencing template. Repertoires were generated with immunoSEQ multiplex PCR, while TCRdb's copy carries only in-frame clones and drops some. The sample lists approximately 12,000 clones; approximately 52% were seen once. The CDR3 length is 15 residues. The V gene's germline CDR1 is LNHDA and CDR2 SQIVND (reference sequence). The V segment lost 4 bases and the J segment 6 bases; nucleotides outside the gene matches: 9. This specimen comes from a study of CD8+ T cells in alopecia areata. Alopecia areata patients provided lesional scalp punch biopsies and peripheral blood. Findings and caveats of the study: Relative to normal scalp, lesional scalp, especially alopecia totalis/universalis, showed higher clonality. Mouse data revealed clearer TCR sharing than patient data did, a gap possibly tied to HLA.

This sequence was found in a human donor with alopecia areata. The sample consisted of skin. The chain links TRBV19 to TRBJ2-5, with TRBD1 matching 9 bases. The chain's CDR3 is CASSSKQGARKTQYF. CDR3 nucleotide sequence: TGTGCCAGTAGTAGTAAACAGGGGGCGCGGAAGACCCAGTACTTC. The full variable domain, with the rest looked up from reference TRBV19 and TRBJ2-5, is DGGITQSPKYLFRKEGQNVTLSCEQNLNHDAMYWYRQDPGQGLRLIYYSQIVNDFQKGDIAEGYSVSREKKESFPLTVTSAQKNPTAFYLCASSSKQGARKTQYFGPGTRLLVL.